This TCR beta chain comes out of a study of beta chain features in type 1 diabetes. The whole isolated RNA underwent reverse transcription, so sequencing captured expressed TCRB transcripts. The average output of naive, central memory and regulatory T cell samples was about 3.57 million reads. The repertoire was sequenced with immunoSEQ multiplex PCR; TCRdb's copy has only in-frame clones and lacks some. The table lists around 290,000 clones, approximately 8% of them singletons. Germline V gene sequence: CDR1 SGHTA, CDR2 FQGNSA. With 6 bases removed from V and 6 bases from J, the gap between germline ends came to 21 bases. This CDR3 is 16 amino acids long.

The clonotype originates from a woman under 30 in good health. The sequenced sample was central memory CD4+ T cells from blood. The rearrangement links TRBV7-2 to TRBJ2-1; D perhaps matches TRBD2 (5 bases). The CDR3 loop reads CASSQASSYLGNEQFF. The CDR3 DNA is TGTGCCAGCAGTCAGGCCTCTAGCTACCTGGGCAATGAGCAGTTCTTC.